The 29 T cell receptor beta chains below all came from one sample that was sequenced in a study of OX40 agonist ivuxolimab in advanced cancers. Profiling relied on immunoSEQ multiplex PCR, and the TCRdb table lists in-frame clones only, not all of them. The data contain 75,000 to 80,000 clones, about 87% of them singletons. The source was CD4+ or CD8+ T cells sorted from blood, collected in a trial of the OX40 agonist ivuxolimab. The receptors here all came from an adult with an advanced solid tumor such as melanoma, head and neck, liver or kidney cancer.

The V gene is TRBV5-1, the J gene TRBJ2-2, with a possible D match to TRBD1 (5 bases). Germline CDR1 SGHRS, CDR2 YFSETQ. The CDR3 covers 22 residues. Trimming took 4 bases from V and 1 from J, leaving 32 bases between them. The CDR3 DNA reads TGCGCCAGCAGCGTAAGACAGATTTTCATGGTGACAGATTTTCAGAACACCGGGGAGCTGTTTTTT. Residues: CASSVRQIFMVTDFQNTGELFF.

This rearrangement joins TRBV7-2 to TRBJ1-1, with unresolved D. Looked up from germline, CDR1 is SGHTA and CDR2 is FQGNSA. The V and J ends lost 2 bases and 11 bases respectively, with 15 bases between them. The CDR3 has 13 residues. CDR3 loop: CASSLRSRVGAFF. In DNA, the CDR3 is TGTGCCAGCAGCTTAAGGTCCCGGGTCGGTGCTTTCTTT.

The rearrangement uses TRBV20-1 and TRBJ2-7, with D unresolved. This CDR3 contains 11 residues. Looked up from germline, CDR1 is DFQATT and CDR2 is SNEGSKA (reference sequence). V lost 3 bases and J lost 0, with 3 bases in between. The CDR3 is CSARLSYEQYF. CDR3 sequence (DNA): TGCAGTGCTAGGCTCTCCTACGAGCAGTACTTC.

This chain connects TRBV6-5 to TRBJ1-5; 11 bases align to TRBD1. Germline CDR1 MNHEY, CDR2 SVGAGI. V shed 5 bases, J shed 7 bases, and the junction held 7 bases outside the gene matches. The CDR3 sequence is 15 residues long. This chain's CDR3 is CASSRGQGADQPQHF. The CDR3 nucleotides are TGTGCCAGCAGTCGTGGACAGGGGGCCGACCAGCCCCAGCATTTT.

The chain links TRBV7-8 to TRBJ2-7; 11 nucleotides match TRBD2. Germline CDR1 and CDR2: SGHVS and FQNEAQ. The V gene end was trimmed by 2 bases and the J gene end by 4 bases; junction bases not matched to a gene: 10. The CDR3 is made up of 17 amino acids. The CDR3 DNA is TGTGCCAGCAGCTTAATTATCACTAGCGGGAGTCAATACGAGCAGTACTTC. This translates into CASSLIITSGSQYEQYF.

The chain combines TRBV5-1 with TRBJ2-1; possible D gene TRBD1, 6 bases. The CDR3 has 16 residues. Per the germline V gene, CDR1 is SGHRS and CDR2 is YFSETQ. The V and J ends lost 4 bases and 8 bases respectively, with 22 bases between them. CDR3 protein: CASSGMDSSVGHEQFF. The CDR3 bases are TGCGCCAGCAGCGGGATGGACAGTTCAGTTGGCCATGAGCAGTTCTTC.

This clone was found a few times. Distinct nucleotide sequences in the sample also encode this CDR3. The V and J genes are TRBV18 and TRBJ1-5; 7 nucleotides align to TRBD1. Germline V gene sequence: CDR1 KGHSH, CDR2 LQKENI. Trimming took 3 bases from V and 0 from J; bases not matched to a gene: 5. This CDR3 has 16 amino acids. The CDR3 DNA follows: TGTGCCAGCTCACCCGACAGGGCAGATAGCAATCAGCCCCAGCATTTT. It specifies CASSPDRADSNQPQHF.

In its sample, this clone was seen once. The rearrangement joins TRBV7-2 to TRBJ2-6; D may be TRBD2 (6 bases). The V gene's germline CDR1 is SGHTA and CDR2 FQGNSA. This CDR3 has 17 residues. Trimming stripped 5 bases from V and 2 bases from J, with 16 bases between. In nucleotides, the CDR3 is TGTGCCAGCAGCCAAAGAGGATCGGGGGCTGGGGCCAACGTCCTGACTTTC. Translated, it gives CASSQRGSGAGANVLTF.

CDR3 sequence reads: CASSYSGGTDEQYF. The DNA for the CDR3 is TGTGCCAGCAGCTACTCCGGGGGAACCGACGAGCAGTACTTC. The rearrangement uses TRBV5-6 and TRBJ2-7; a weak D match, TRBD2 (6 bases). V was pared by 3 bases and J by 5 bases, with 15 bases between. CDR3 length equals 14 residues. Germline V gives CDR1 SGHDT, CDR2 YYEEEE.

This chain connects TRBV4-3 to TRBJ1-2; 8 bases fit TRBD1. Germline V gene lookup returns CDR1 LGHNA and CDR2 YSLEER. The CDR3 contains 14 residues. The V gene end was trimmed by 0 bases and the J gene end by 4 bases; junction bases not matched to a gene: 1. CDR3 amino acids: CASSQDTGGYGYTF. The CDR3 bases are TGCGCCAGCAGCCAAGATACAGGGGGCTATGGCTACACCTTC.

The J gene is TRBJ2-7, the V gene TRBV4-2; TRBD1 is a possible D gene (6 bases). This CDR3 region has 16 residues. V was shortened by 4 bases and J by 1 base, with 17 bases between the two germline ends. Germline assignment: CDR1 LGHNA and CDR2 YNFKEQ. DNA of the CDR3: TGTGCCAGCAGCCCCGATAAGGGGGAGCGATCCTACGAGCAGTACTTC. Protein: CASSPDKGERSYEQYF.

The chain recombines TRBV29-1 with TRBJ1-1, with D hard to call. The CDR3 covers 15 residues. Trimming stripped 4 bases from V and 1 base from J, with 16 bases between. CDR1 and CDR2 from the germline V gene are SQVTM and ANQGSEA. The CDR3 nucleotides are TGCAGCGTTGGCCTGAAATCTTACGAGAACACTGAAGCTTTCTTT. Protein: CSVGLKSYENTEAFF.

The rearrangement uses TRBV5-1 and TRBJ2-7, with 7 bases fitting TRBD1. Losses at the gene ends were 2 bases for V and 4 bases for J; bases not matched to a gene: 6. CDR1 is SGHRS, CDR2 YFSETQ, per germline. The CDR3 sequence is 14 residues long. The CDR3 nucleotides are TGCGCCAGCAGCTTACAGGGGAGAGGGTACGAGCAGTACTTC. Translating it yields CASSLQGRGYEQYF.

In the case of this clone: One end of the junction does not line up with germline, which may come from a read error. V gene TRBV7-7 combines with J gene TRBJ2-5; the D gene is possibly TRBD1 (5 bases). The CDR3 has 13 residues. CDR1 is SSHAT and CDR2 is FNYEAQ in the germline V gene (reference sequence). The CDR3 loop reads CASSLSRAETQYF. The CDR3 DNA reads as TGTGCTAGCAGCTTAAGCAGGGCAGAGACCCAGTACTTC. The variable domain in full, with the rest retrieved from reference TRBV7-7 and TRBJ2-5, is GAGVSQSPRYKVTKRGQDVTLRCDPISSHATLYWYQQALGQGPEFLTYFNYEAQPDKSGLPSDRFSAERPEGSISTLTIQRTEQRDSAMYRCASSLSRAETQYFGPGTRLLVL.

J is TRBJ2-7 and V is TRBV7-2, with TRBD1 identical over 9 bases. Germline V gene lookup returns CDR1 SGHTA and CDR2 FQGNSA. The CDR3 totals 14 residues. V dropped 5 bases and J dropped 3; count of bases not matched to a gene: 5. The CDR3 loop reads CASSLTGQGYEQYF. In nucleotides, the CDR3 is TGTGCCAGCAGCCTAACGGGACAGGGCTACGAGCAGTACTTC.

This chain links TRBV5-1 with TRBJ1-6; D is unclear. The CDR3 totals 15 residues. Between the trimmed V and J ends, which lost 0 bases and 7 bases, there was a span of 11 bases. Germline V gene data show CDR1 as SGHRS and CDR2 as YFSETQ. The CDR3 loop reads CASSLVYAENSPLHF. In DNA form, the CDR3 reads TGCGCCAGCAGCTTGGTATACGCCGAAAATTCACCCCTCCACTTT.

This chain uses TRBV5-4 with TRBJ2-2; 11 bases map to TRBD1. CDR1 SGHNT and CDR2 YYREEE come from the germline V gene (reference sequence). CDR3 length equals 16 residues. Germline trimming cut 4 bases from V and 5 bases from J; bases unmatched to any gene: 7. The DNA for the CDR3 is TGTGCCAGCAGCGAAGGACAGGGGGCGCGGACCGGGGAGCTGTTTTTT. Encoded protein: CASSEGQGARTGELFF. The whole variable domain, remainder taken from reference TRBV5-4 and TRBJ2-2, is ETGVTQSPTHLIKTRGQQVTLRCSSQSGHNTVSWYQQALGQGPQFIFQYYREEENGRGNFPPRFSGLQFPNYSSELNVNALELDDSALYLCASSEGQGARTGELFFGEGSRLTVL.

The chain is built from TRBV5-8 and TRBJ2-5, with TRBD2 matching 7 bases. Trimming took 0 bases from V and 3 from J; bases not matched to a gene: 8. The CDR3 is 16 amino acids. Per the germline V gene, CDR1 is SGHTS and CDR2 is YDEGEE. The CDR3 DNA follows: TGTGCCAGCAGCTTGGGGCGAGCGGGATTTGAAGAGACCCAGTACTTC. Translated: CASSLGRAGFEETQYF. The full variable domain, completed using reference TRBV5-8 and TRBJ2-5, is EAGVTQSPTHLIKTRGQQATLRCSPISGHTSVYWYQQALGLGLQFLLWYDEGEERNRGNFPPRFSGRQFPNYSSELNVNALELEDSALYLCASSLGRAGFEETQYFGPGTRLLVL.

This clone was counted once. CDR3 DNA: TGTGCCTGGGGGAGCCCACAAGTCCAAGAGACCCAGTACTTC. Its protein product is CAWGSPQVQETQYF. This sequence joins TRBV30 and TRBJ2-5; D perhaps matches TRBD2 (5 bases). The CDR3 loop spans 14 amino acids. CDR1 is GTSNPN and CDR2 is SVGIG in the germline V gene (reference sequence). Trimming left V 5 bases short and J 1 base short, with 14 bases between.

J is TRBJ1-5 and V is TRBV4-1; TRBD1 matches 8 bases. Germline V gene data show CDR1 as MGHRA and CDR2 as YSYEKL. The V and J ends lost 4 bases and 2 bases, in that order; junction bases with no gene match: 4. The CDR3 spans 15 residues. The CDR3, as DNA: TGCGCCAGCAGCCGACAGGGGATGGGCAATCAGCCCCAGCATTTT. Its translation is CASSRQGMGNQPQHF.

This clone was observed a handful of times. The rearrangement links TRBV7-9 to TRBJ2-7; tentatively, D is TRBD1 (6 bases). Trimming took 5 bases from V and 6 from J, leaving 14 bases between them. This CDR3 is 13 amino acids long. Germline assignment: CDR1 SEHNR and CDR2 FQNEAQ (reference sequence). CDR3 sequence reads: CASSRTAGAEQYF. CDR3 bases: TGTGCCAGCAGCCGAACCGCAGGGGCCGAGCAGTACTTC.

The chain couples TRBV6-1 to TRBJ1-3; unclear D gene. The CDR3 runs 12 residues. Per germline, CDR1 MNHNS and CDR2 SASEGT. The ends were cut back, 2 bases at V and 4 bases at J, with 3 bases in the middle. The CDR3 DNA reads as TGTGCCAGCAGTGAATCCGGAAACACCATATATTTT. Protein: CASSESGNTIYF.

The CDR3 loop reads CASSDFGVSGNTIYF. The CDR3 DNA reads as TGCGCCAGCAGTGATTTCGGGGTCTCCGGAAACACCATATATTTT. The J gene is TRBJ1-3, the V gene TRBV10-1; D unclear. Trimming left V 3 bases short and J 4 bases short, with 13 bases between. Germline loops: CDR1 WNHNN, CDR2 SYGVQD (reference sequence). CDR3 length: 15 residues.

For the CDR3, the DNA is TGTGCCAGCTCACCAGCGGGACGGAGCACAGATACGCAGTATTTT. This translates into CASSPAGRSTDTQYF. This chain links TRBV18 with TRBJ2-3; maybe TRBD2 (6 bases). The V gene's germline CDR1 is KGHSH and CDR2 LQKENI. Trimming took 2 bases from V and 0 from J, leaving 9 bases between them. There are 15 residues in the CDR3.

This clone was detected once. The chain links TRBV2 to TRBJ2-3; 7 bases map to TRBD1. This CDR3 is 14 amino acids long. Germline CDR1 SNHLY, CDR2 FYNNEI. Trimming cost V 4 bases and J 3 bases; bases outside gene matches: 4. CDR3 DNA: TGTGCCAGCAGTGTCTCAGGGGGAACAGATACGCAGTATTTT. It yields the protein CASSVSGGTDTQYF. The whole variable domain, filled in from reference TRBV2 and TRBJ2-3, reads EPEVTQTPSHQVTQMGQEVILRCVPISNHLYFYWYRQILGQKVEFLVSFYNNEISEKSEIFDDQFSVERPDGSNFTLKIRSTKLEDSAMYFCASSVSGGTDTQYFGPGTRLTVL.

The chain is built from TRBV7-8 and TRBJ2-1, with TRBD1 matching 10 bases. V lost 4 bases to trimming and J lost 7 bases; unmatched junction nucleotides: 13. The V gene's germline CDR1 is SGHVS and CDR2 FQNEAQ. CDR3 length: 17 residues. The CDR3 sequence is CASSSLAGTGARNEQFF. The CDR3, as DNA: TGTGCCAGCAGCTCCCTGGCCGGGACAGGGGCTCGTAATGAGCAGTTCTTC. The full variable domain, completed using reference TRBV7-8 and TRBJ2-1, is GAGVSQSPRYKVAKRGQDVALRCDPISGHVSLFWYQQALGQGPEFLTYFQNEAQLDKSGLPSDRFFAERPEGSVSTLKIQRTQQEDSAVYLCASSSLAGTGARNEQFFGPGTRLTVL.

This chain uses TRBV7-2 with TRBJ2-3; the match to TRBD1 covers 8 bases. CDR3 size: 15 residues. V lost 5 bases to trimming and J lost 2 bases; unmatched junction nucleotides: 6. Germline assignment: CDR1 SGHTA and CDR2 FQGNSA. The CDR3 nucleotides read TGTGCCAGCAGCCCAAGGACAGGGATCACAGATACGCAGTATTTT. The encoded protein is CASSPRTGITDTQYF.

The chain carries TRBV6-5 and TRBJ2-5; D call uncertain. The end of the DNA fits TRBJ2-7 better, so the J call may be wrong. Germline assignment: CDR1 MNHEY and CDR2 SVGAGI. The CDR3 is 12 residues long. The CDR3 nucleotides read TGTGCCAGCAGTTACCTTCGCGACGAGCAGTACTTC. Protein product: CASSYLRDEQYF.

The chain joins TRBV5-6 to TRBJ2-3; D is ambiguous. V lost 0 bases and J 2 bases, leaving 16 bases between the germline ends. Germline lookup yields CDR1 SGHDT and CDR2 YYEEEE. This CDR3 contains 17 residues. This chain's CDR3 is CASSLVVGWGDTDTQYF. CDR3 DNA: TGTGCCAGCAGCTTGGTCGTGGGGTGGGGTGACACAGATACGCAGTATTTT.